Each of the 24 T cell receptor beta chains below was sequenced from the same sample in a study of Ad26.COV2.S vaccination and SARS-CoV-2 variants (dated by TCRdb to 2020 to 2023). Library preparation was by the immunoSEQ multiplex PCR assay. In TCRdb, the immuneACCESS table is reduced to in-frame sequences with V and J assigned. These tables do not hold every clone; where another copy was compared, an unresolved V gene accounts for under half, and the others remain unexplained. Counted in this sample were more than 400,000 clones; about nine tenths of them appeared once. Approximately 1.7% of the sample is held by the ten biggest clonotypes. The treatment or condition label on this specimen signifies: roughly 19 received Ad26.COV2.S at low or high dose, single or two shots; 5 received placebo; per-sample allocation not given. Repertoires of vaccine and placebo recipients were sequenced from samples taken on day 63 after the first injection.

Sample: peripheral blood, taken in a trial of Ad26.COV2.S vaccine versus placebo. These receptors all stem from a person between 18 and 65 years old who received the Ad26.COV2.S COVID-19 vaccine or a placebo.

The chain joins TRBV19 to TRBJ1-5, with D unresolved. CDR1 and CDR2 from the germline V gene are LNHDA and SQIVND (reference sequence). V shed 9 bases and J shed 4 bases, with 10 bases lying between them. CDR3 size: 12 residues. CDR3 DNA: TGTGCCAGCAGTCGGCTTAATCAGCCCCAGCATTTT. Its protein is CASSRLNQPQHF.

CDR3 loop: CASSLADLWDATYYGNTIYF. CDR3 coding DNA: TGTGCCAGCAGCTTAGCGGATCTTTGGGACGCCACGTACTATGGAAACACCATATATTTT. The chain uses TRBV7-2 and TRBJ1-3; tentative D call: TRBD1 (5 bases). The CDR3 consists of 20 residues. From germline, CDR1 is SGHTA and CDR2 FQGNSA. Trimming shortened V by 0 bases and J by 3 bases, and 24 bases separated the two germline ends. Looking up the rest from reference TRBV7-2 and TRBJ1-3 gives the full variable domain: GAGVSQSPSNKVTEKGKDVELRCDPISGHTALYWYRQSLGQGLEFLIYFQGNSAPDKSGLPSDRFSAERTGGSVSTLTIQRTQQEDSAVYLCASSLADLWDATYYGNTIYFGEGSWLTVV.

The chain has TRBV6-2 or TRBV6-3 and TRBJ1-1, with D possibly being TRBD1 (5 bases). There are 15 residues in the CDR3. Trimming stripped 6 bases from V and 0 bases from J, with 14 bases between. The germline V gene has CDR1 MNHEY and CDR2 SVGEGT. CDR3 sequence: CASSDTRGMNTEAFF. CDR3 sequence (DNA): TGTGCCAGCAGCGACACACGGGGGATGAACACTGAAGCTTTCTTT.

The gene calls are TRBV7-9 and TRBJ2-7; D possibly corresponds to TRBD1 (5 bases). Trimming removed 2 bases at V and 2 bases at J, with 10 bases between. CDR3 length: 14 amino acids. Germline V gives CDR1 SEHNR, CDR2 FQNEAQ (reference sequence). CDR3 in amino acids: CASSLFPTAYEQYF. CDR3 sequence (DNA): TGTGCCAGCAGCTTATTCCCGACAGCCTACGAGCAGTACTTC.

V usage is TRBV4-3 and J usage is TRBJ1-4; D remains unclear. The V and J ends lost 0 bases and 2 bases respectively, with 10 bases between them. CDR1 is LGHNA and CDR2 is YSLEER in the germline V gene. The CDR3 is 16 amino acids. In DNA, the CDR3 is TGCGCCAGCAGCCAAGATCTGAAAACTACTAATGAAAAACTGTTTTTT. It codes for CASSQDLKTTNEKLFF.

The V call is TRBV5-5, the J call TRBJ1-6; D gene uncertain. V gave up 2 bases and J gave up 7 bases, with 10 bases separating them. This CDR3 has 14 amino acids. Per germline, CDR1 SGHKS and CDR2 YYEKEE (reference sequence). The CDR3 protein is CASSLWRRNSPLHF. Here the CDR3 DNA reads TGTGCCAGCAGCTTATGGCGGAGGAATTCACCCCTCCACTTT.

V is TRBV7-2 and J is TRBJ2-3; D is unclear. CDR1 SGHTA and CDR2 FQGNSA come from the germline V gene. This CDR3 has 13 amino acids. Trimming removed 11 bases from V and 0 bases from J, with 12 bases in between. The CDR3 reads CASRPASTDTQYF. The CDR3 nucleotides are TGTGCCTCACGGCCCGCTAGCACAGATACGCAGTATTTT.

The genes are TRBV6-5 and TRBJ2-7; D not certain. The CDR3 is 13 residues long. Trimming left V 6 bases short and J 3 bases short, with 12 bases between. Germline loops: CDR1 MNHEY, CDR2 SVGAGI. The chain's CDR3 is CASSAQRNYEQYF. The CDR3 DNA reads TGTGCCAGCAGCGCCCAGAGGAACTACGAGCAGTACTTC.

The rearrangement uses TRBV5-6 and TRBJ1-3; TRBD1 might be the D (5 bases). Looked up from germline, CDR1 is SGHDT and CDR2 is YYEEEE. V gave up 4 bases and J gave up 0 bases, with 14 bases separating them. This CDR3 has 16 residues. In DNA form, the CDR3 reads TGTGCCAGCAGCGCGGCGGGGGTTCTCTCTGGAAACACCATATATTTT. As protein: CASSAAGVLSGNTIYF.

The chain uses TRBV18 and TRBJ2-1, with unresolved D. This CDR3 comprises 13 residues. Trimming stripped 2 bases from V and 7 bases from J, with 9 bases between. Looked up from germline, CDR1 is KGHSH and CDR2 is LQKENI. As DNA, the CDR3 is TGTGCCAGCTCACCAAGTTCCTCAAATGAGCAGTTCTTC. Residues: CASSPSSSNEQFF.

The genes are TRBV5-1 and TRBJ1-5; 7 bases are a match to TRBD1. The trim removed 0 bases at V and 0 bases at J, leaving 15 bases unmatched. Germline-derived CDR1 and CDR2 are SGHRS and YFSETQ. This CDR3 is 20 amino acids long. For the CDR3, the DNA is TGCGCCAGCAGCTTGGGAACTATCCGGGACAGAGACTATAGCAATCAGCCCCAGCATTTT. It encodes CASSLGTIRDRDYSNQPQHF.

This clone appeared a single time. CDR3: CASKGIRPGGGYTF. In nucleotides, the CDR3 is TGTGCCAGCAAGGGGATCAGGCCTGGAGGTGGCTACACCTTC. The chain employs TRBV6-5 and TRBJ1-2, with D perhaps matching TRBD1 (5 bases). The CDR3 loop spans 14 amino acids. V was shortened by 7 bases and J by 7 bases, with 19 bases between the two germline ends. The germline CDR1 and CDR2 sequences are MNHEY and SVGAGI.

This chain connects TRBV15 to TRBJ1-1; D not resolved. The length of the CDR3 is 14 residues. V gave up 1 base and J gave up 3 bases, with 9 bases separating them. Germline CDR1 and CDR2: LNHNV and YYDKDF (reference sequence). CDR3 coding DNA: TGTGCCACCAGCAGAGGTGGAGTGGACACTGAAGCTTTCTTT. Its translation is CATSRGGVDTEAFF.

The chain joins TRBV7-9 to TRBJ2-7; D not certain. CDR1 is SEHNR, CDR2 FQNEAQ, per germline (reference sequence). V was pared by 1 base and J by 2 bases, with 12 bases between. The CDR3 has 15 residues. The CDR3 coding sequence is TGTGCCAGCAGCTTAGGCGCATCTGGACCCTACGAGCAGTACTTC. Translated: CASSLGASGPYEQYF.

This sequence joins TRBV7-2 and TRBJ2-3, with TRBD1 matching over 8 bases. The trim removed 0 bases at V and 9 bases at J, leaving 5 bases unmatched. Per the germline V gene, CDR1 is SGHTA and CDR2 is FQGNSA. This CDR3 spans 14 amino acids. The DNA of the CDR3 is TGTGCCAGCAGCTTAGCCCTGACAGGGGAGACGCAGTATTTT. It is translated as CASSLALTGETQYF.

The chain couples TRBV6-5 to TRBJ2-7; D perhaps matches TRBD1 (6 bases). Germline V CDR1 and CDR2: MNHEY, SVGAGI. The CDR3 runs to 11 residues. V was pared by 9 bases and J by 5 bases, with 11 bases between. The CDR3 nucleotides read TGTGCCAGTCCTCAGGGGCACGAGCAGTACTTC. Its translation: CASPQGHEQYF.

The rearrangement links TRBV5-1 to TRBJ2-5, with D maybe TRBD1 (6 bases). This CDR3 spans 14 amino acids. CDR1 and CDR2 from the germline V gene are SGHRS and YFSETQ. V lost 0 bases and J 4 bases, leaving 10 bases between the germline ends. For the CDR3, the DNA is TGCGCCAGCAGCTTGGTGGTAGGGGGAGAGACCCAGTACTTC. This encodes CASSLVVGGETQYF.

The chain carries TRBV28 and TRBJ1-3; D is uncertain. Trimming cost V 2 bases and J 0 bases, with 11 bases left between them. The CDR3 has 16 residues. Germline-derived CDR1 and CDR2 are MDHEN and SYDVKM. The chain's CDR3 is CASSLNSGISGNTIYF. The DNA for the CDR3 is TGTGCCAGCAGTTTAAATTCCGGAATCTCTGGAAACACCATATATTTT.

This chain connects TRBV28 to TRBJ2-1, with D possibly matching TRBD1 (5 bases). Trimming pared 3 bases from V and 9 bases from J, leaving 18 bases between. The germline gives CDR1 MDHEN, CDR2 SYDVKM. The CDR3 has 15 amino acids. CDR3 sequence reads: CASSFRAAGSGEQFF. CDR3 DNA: TGTGCCAGCAGTTTCAGGGCGGCCGGATCCGGTGAGCAGTTCTTC.

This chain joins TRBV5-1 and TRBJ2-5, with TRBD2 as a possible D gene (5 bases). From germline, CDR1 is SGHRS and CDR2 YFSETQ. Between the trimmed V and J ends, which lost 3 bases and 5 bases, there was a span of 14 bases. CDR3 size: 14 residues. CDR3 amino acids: CASSSTMEVETQYF. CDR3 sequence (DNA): TGCGCCAGCAGCTCGACGATGGAGGTGGAGACCCAGTACTTC.

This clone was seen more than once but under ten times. The DNA for the CDR3 is TGTGCCAGCAGTCTGGGACAGGTCGGGGGCTACACCTTC. This translates into CASSLGQVGGYTF. The genes are TRBV12-3 or TRBV12-4 and TRBJ1-2, with 8 bases fitting TRBD1. This CDR3 contains 13 residues. The ends lost 5 bases at V and 8 bases at J; junction bases unmatched: 7.

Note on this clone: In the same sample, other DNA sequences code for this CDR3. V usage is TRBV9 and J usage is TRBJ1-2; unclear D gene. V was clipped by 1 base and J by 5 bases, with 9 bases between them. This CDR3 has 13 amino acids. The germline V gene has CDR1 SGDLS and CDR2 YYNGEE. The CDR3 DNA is TGTGCCAGCAGCGTATCGACGGATTATGGCTACACCTTC. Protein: CASSVSTDYGYTF.

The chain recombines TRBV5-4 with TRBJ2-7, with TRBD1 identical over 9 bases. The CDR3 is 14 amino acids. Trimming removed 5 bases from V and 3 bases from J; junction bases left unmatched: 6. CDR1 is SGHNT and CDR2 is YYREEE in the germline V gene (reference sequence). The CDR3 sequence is CASSHRDRDYEQYF. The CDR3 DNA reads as TGTGCCAGCAGTCACAGGGACAGGGACTACGAGCAGTACTTC.

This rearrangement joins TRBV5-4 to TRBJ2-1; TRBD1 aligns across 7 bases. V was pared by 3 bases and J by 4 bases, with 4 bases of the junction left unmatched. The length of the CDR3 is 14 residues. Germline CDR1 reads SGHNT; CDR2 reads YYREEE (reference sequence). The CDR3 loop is CASSSPGQYNEQFF. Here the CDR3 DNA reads TGTGCCAGCAGCTCCCCGGGACAGTACAATGAGCAGTTCTTC.